These T cell receptor beta chains were read from a single sample in a study of T cell responses to AZD1222 COVID-19 vaccine. Sequencing was performed with immunoSEQ multiplex PCR; in TCRdb, only in-frame clones are kept and a portion is missing. Counted here are about 100,000 clones, nearly 95% occurring once; the ten biggest clones make up over 1.5%. Sequenced here: peripheral blood, sampled on day 0 of AZD1222 vaccination. The receptors were sampled from an adult in good health. Both conserved end residues are part of each CDR3. Expanded clones get a size class; other rows say once, few or many, or leave the size out.

TRBJ2-5 | TRBV7-2 | NA | CASSSGVGGEETQYF
TRBJ1-5 | TRBV6-1 | few | CASSDGEGGVISQPQHF
TRBJ1-1 | TRBV30 | NA | CAWSRGHAEAFF
TRBJ2-2 | TRBV5-8 | NA | CASSLTANTGELFF
TRBJ1-3 | TRBV5-4 | NA | CASSEQGGDYGNTIYF
TRBJ2-4 | TRBV7-6 | NA | CASSLEDRNIQYF
TRBJ2-7 | TRBV13 | NA | CASSLKRDRRYEQYF
TRBJ1-3 | TRBV7-9 | NA | CASSTLQGAGNTIYF
TRBJ2-5 | TRBV5-1 | NA | CASSLPETIETQYF
TRBJ1-1 | TRBV4-1 | once | CASSPDTNTEAFF
TRBJ1-2 | TRBV2 | NA | CASNEGHGYTF
TRBJ1-1 | TRBV14 | NA | CASSQLQTGVNTEAFF
TRBJ2-7 | TRBV11-1 | NA | CASSLGRDPSYEQYF
TRBJ2-1 | TRBV15 | NA | CATSRTSGRAGPFNYNEQFF
TRBJ1-2 | TRBV9 | few | CASSAPDTNYGYTF
TRBJ2-3 | TRBV5-1 | NA | CASSHNMRPTDTQYF
TRBJ2-1 | TRBV5-1 | NA | CASRYTGEVNEQFF
TRBJ1-2 | TRBV5-6 | NA | CASSMGLNYGYTF
TRBJ1-1 | TRBV12-3/TRBV12-4 | NA | CASSSTGDTEAFF
TRBJ1-5 | TRBV3-1/TRBV3-2 | NA | CASSLQGMNQPQHF
TRBJ2-3 | TRBV28 | NA | CASSFSLAGGSSSTDTQYF
TRBJ1-2 | TRBV7-9 | NA | CASSLGTGPYGYTF
TRBJ1-2 | TRBV7-9 | NA | CASSLAYMDRVDGYTF
TRBJ2-1 | TRBV27 | NA | CASTPSRDWSYNEQFF
TRBJ1-5 | TRBV28 | NA | CASSTTGTGHQPQHF
TRBJ2-2 | TRBV20-1 | NA | CSASRQTTGELFF
TRBJ2-3 | TRBV27 | NA | CASKLAGGTDTQYF
TRBJ2-1 | TRBV28 | NA | CASTSRSYNEQFF
TRBJ1-4 | TRBV25-1 | NA | CASSAKGTNEKLFF
TRBJ1-2 | TRBV25-1 | NA | CASSALGGPAYGYTF
TRBJ1-6 | TRBV7-9 | NA | CATNRDTNSPLHF
TRBJ1-3 | TRBV9 | few | CASSVGPGNTIYF
TRBJ2-7 | TRBV11-2 | NA | CASSLDLYEQYF
TRBJ1-2 | TRBV27 | few | CASSFGTGGLVGYTF
TRBJ2-6 | TRBV30 | NA | CAWDTGGANVLTF
TRBJ2-7 | TRBV3-1/TRBV3-2 | NA | CASSSQWRESYEQYF
TRBJ1-1 | TRBV7-9 | NA | CASSLELNTEAFF
TRBJ2-1 | TRBV5-1 | NA | CASSFQAGQGMRNEQFF
TRBJ2-2 | TRBV19 | NA | CASSAFSGTGELFF
TRBJ1-5 | TRBV19 | once | CASSTFGGAYSNQPQHF
TRBJ2-7 | TRBV27 | few | CATTSGTYEQYF
TRBJ2-7 | TRBV10-3 | NA | CAIRGGQRPYEQYF
TRBJ2-3 | TRBV2 | NA | CASSEGTVRADTQYF
TRBJ1-2 | TRBV2 | NA | CASSERGIDYGYTF
TRBJ1-5 | TRBV11-2 | NA | CASSPGTYQPQHF
TRBJ1-5 | TRBV3-1/TRBV3-2 | NA | CASSFGTEGNQPQHF
TRBJ1-5 | TRBV27 | NA | CASSAGLSNQPQHF
TRBJ2-7 | TRBV2 | NA | CASSYQTEQYF
TRBJ2-2 | TRBV9 | NA | CASSVDLGNTGELFF
TRBJ2-7 | TRBV5-4 | NA | CASSLVGLAYEQYF
TRBJ1-6 | TRBV6-5 | NA | CASSSWGTDYNSPLHF
TRBJ1-2 | TRBV7-9 | few | CASSFPHQDGYTF